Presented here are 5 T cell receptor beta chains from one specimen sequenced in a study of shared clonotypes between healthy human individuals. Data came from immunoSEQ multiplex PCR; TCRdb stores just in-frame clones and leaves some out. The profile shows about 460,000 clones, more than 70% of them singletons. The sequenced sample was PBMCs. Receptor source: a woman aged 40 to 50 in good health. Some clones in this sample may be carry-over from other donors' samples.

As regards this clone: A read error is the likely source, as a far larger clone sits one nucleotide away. CDR3 nucleotide sequence: TGTGCCGGCGGGACAGGGGGCTATGGCTACACCTTC. Its translation: CAGGTGGYGYTF. V gene TRBV6-1 combines with J gene TRBJ1-2; 11 bases are a match to TRBD1. This CDR3 region has 12 residues. Germline CDR1 and CDR2: MNHNS and SASEGT. After removal of 11 bases from V and 4 bases from J, the junction contained 3 bases not matched to a gene.

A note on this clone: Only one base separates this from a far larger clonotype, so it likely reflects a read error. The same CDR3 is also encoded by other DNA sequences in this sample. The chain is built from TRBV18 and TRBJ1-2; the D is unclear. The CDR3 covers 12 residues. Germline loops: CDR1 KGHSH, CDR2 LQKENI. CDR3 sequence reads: CASSLDNYGYTF. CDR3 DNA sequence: TGCGCCAGCTCACTAGACAACTATGGCTACACCTTC.

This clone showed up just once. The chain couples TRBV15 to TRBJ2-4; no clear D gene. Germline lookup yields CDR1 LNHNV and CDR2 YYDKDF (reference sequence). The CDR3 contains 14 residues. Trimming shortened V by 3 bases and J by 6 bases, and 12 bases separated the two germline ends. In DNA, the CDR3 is TGTGCCACCAGCAGGGGGTGGTTCGGAAACATTCAGTACTTC. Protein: CATSRGWFGNIQYF.

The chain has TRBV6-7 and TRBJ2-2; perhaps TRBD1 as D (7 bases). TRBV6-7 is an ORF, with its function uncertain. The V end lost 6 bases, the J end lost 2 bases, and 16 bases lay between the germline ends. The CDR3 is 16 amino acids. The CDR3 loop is CASSNRGAGNTGELFF. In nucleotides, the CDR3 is TGTGCCAGCAGCAACAGGGGTGCGGGAAACACCGGGGAGCTGTTTTTT.

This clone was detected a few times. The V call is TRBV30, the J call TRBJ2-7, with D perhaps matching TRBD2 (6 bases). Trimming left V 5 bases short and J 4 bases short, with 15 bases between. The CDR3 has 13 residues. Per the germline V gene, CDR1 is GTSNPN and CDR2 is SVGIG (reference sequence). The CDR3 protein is CAWGRTPLYEQYF. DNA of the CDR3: TGTGCCTGGGGGAGGACCCCTCTGTACGAGCAGTACTTC. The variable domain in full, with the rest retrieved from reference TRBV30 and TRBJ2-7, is SQTIHQWPATLVQPVGSPLSLECTVEGTSNPNLYWYRQAAGRGLQLLFYSVGIGQISSEVPQNLSASRPQDRQFILSSKKLLLSDSGFYLCAWGRTPLYEQYFGPGTRLTVT.